This T cell receptor (beta chain) was sequenced in a study of CD8 T cells in ankylosing spondylitis. Whole-study results and caveats: Ankylosing spondylitis blood seemed to carry a telltale TCR beta motif made of several highly homologous variants. Earlier reports found some motif variants in synovial fluid and blood in reactive arthritis. Reported data indicate significant enrichment of disease-linked clones within matched ankylosing spondylitis synovial fluid.

Remarks on this clonotype: Its antigen is unidentified.

TCRdb analysed the 5' RACE reads with MiXCR anew, one entry per CDR3 protein. This sample has fewer than 80,000 distinct CDR3 sequences, with 5.3% found just once. This CDR3 is 19 amino acids long. V was pared by 7 bases and J by 0 bases, with 13 bases of the junction left unmatched. Germline-derived CDR1 and CDR2 are SGHAT and FQDESV (reference sequence). The source of this sequence is a male donor with ankylosing spondylitis or in good health (not recorded which). The specimen was blood, either unsorted or a sorted T cell fraction (not recorded which). The rearrangement links TRBV11-1 to TRBJ2-1, with 12 positions matching TRBD1. The CDR3 region is CASNFRDRGQFSSYNEQFF. DNA for the CDR3: TGTGCCAGCAACTTCCGGGACAGGGGGCAATTTAGCTCCTACAATGAGCAGTTCTTC. Looking up the rest from reference TRBV11-1 and TRBJ2-1 gives the full variable domain: EAEVAQSPRYKITEKSQAVAFWCDPISGHATLYWYRQILGQGPELLVQFQDESVVDDSQLPKDRFSAERLKGVDSTLKIQPAELGDSAMYLCASNFRDRGQFSSYNEQFFGPGTRLTVL.